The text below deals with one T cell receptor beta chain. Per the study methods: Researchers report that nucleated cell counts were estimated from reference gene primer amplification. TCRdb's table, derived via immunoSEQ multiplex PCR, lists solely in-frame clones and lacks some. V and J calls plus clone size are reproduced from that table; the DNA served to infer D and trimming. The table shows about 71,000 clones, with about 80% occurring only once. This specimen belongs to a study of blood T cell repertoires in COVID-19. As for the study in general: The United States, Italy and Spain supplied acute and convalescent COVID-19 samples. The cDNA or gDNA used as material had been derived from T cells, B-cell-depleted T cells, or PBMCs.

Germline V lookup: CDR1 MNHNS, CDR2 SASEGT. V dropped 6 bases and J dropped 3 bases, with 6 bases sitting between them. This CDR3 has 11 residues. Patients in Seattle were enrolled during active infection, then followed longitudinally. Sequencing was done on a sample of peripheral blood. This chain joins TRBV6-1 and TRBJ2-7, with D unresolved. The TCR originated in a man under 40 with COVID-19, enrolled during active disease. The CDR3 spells CASSLFYEQYF. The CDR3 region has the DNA TGTGCCAGCAGCTTGTTCTACGAGCAGTACTTC.